This T cell receptor (beta chain) emerged from a study of T cells in Graves' hyperthyroidism and ophthalmopathy. CDR1 SGDLS and CDR2 YYNGEE come from the germline V gene. Trimming took 5 bases from V and 0 from J; bases not matched to a gene: 9. This CDR3 region has 17 residues. It was RNA transcripts that yielded the amplified TCR beta CDR3 regions. The HTBI primer set served for first-round RT-PCR of the TCR CDR3. TCRdb itself ran the multiplex PCR reads through MiXCR, one entry per CDR3 protein. The table includes 750,000 to 900,000 distinct CDR3 sequences, about two fifths detected once. General study points: Researchers report that a 13 V-J model separated ophthalmopathy from stable hyperthyroidism. It was a median around 6 months before onset that the model predicted ophthalmopathy. Most thyroid clonotypes expanded above 0.001 appeared in blood too.

Fresh peripheral blood, 7.5 to 10 ml, yielded the PBMCs. This clonotype was observed a handful of times. The antigen remains undetermined. The chain couples TRBV9 to TRBJ1-5, with TRBD1 matching over 9 bases. The origin of this receptor is a young man with Graves' hyperthyroidism. The material sequenced was blood. The CDR3 nucleotides are TGTGCCAGCAGGAAGGGACAGGGAAGGGTTAGCAATCAGCCCCAGCATTTT. It yields the protein CASRKGQGRVSNQPQHF.